The sequence of this T cell receptor (beta chain) was determined in a study of post-analysis software for immune sequencing data (dated by TCRdb to between 2014 and 2017). Describing the broader study: Recorded disease courses included relapsing-remitting, secondary progressive and progressive-relapsing multiple sclerosis, with some patients lacking subtype annotation. The patient repertoires were compared against 11 previously published healthy control repertoires obtained from donors aged 6 to 25 years. A subset of samples was prepared in parallel using single-end sample barcoding, then pooled and co-amplified after Illumina adapter ligation. General conclusions and limits of the study: The control group was slightly older than the multiple sclerosis patient group. Direct clustering with F measure revealed strong co-clustering of samples prepared in the same batch, which led to a batch-effect correction. Patients showed significantly higher frequencies than controls for a handful of TRBV segments, among them TRBV5-6, TRBV5-1 and TRBV20-1. Compared with controls, multiple sclerosis patients had significantly lower normalized Chao1 diversity, a finding suggesting substantial peripheral T-cell clonal expansion.

To demonstrate the VDJtools post-analysis software, TCR beta repertoires were profiled from the peripheral blood of some 12 young patients with multiple sclerosis. The patients with multiple sclerosis were children and adolescents between roughly 6 and 15 years of age. Regarding this clonotype: Its target antigen remains unknown. The input lacks base qualities; no much larger clone sits a single base away.

The protocol used for the library was PCR. Sequenced on an Illumina HiSeq 2500. To reduce PCR and sequencing biases, unique molecular identifiers were incorporated into the TCR beta cDNA libraries. Approximately 500,000 cDNA molecules were obtained for every 1 to 10 million input T cells, so each molecule roughly corresponded to one T cell. The same protocol used for the earlier healthy control dataset was applied to prepare and sequence the patient libraries. Within a given batch, samples were prepared together, multiplexed and sequenced on the same HiSeq lane. The authors processed their data as follows. Raw barcoded reads were processed with MIGEC, discarding single-read molecular identifier groups before consensus assembly and CDR3 extraction. Clonotype tables were post-analysed with VDJtools, and diversity was normalized by down-sampling all datasets to the smallest sample size. To correct batch-related cross-sample contamination, repertoire overlap clustering matched CDR3 amino acid sequences but not nucleotide sequences. TCRdb trimmed the raw reads at Q25, called clones with MiXCR and kept productive beta chains. Rows merge per CDR3 protein into single entries with the most common DNA and genes. The V and J calls follow TCRdb's processing rather than the paper's. The sample table records 650,000 to 900,000 distinct CDR3 sequences; 40% to 55% of these occur just once. Together, the top ten hold 4.9% of the sample.

The CDR3 contains 15 residues, cysteine and phenylalanine counted. Kept here is only the CDR3 DNA, which spans 45 bases and is read in frame from base 1. The germline V gene yields SGHDT for CDR1 and YYEEEE for CDR2. At the junction V is shortened by 0 bases and J by 4 bases, with 14 bases in between. This receptor was taken from a girl under 18 with multiple sclerosis. The sample comprised blood. The chain is assembled from TRBV5-6 and TRBJ2-7; a tentative D match to TRBD2 spans 6 bases. The CDR3 reads CASSLAAGKAYEQYF. The nucleotide sequence reads TGTGCCAGCAGCTTGGCGGCGGGGAAGGCGTACGAGCAGTACTTC.